This T cell receptor beta chain was retrieved from a study of memory CD4+ T cells and cytomegalovirus serostatus. Single viable CD3+CD4+CD8-CD45RO+ cells were sorted as the memory CD4+ T cells. Total CD4+ T cells were enriched by CD4 positive selection. Under the authors' procedure: After removing out-of-frame reads, around 2.2 million distinct TCRbeta sequences remained. The table came from immunoSEQ multiplex PCR; TCRdb's copy has only in-frame clones and leaves some out. V and J calls and clone size are given by that table; D and trimming were obtained from the DNA. Seen here are 55,000 to 65,000 clones, roughly 77% observed once, and the top ten hold 1% to 1.2%. The CDR3 length is 17 residues. Unmatched junction bases numbered 6, after V lost 1 base and J lost 2 bases. Germline CDR1 LGHNA, CDR2 YSLEER.

V is TRBV4-3 and J is TRBJ2-2; TRBD2 agrees at 8 bases. This sequence was found in an adult in good health and CMV-seronegative. Material for sequencing was memory CD4+ T cells from blood. CDR3 protein: CASSQVKSGGNTGELFF. The CDR3 DNA sequence: TGCGCCAGCAGCCAAGTCAAGAGCGGGGGTAACACCGGGGAGCTGTTTTTT.